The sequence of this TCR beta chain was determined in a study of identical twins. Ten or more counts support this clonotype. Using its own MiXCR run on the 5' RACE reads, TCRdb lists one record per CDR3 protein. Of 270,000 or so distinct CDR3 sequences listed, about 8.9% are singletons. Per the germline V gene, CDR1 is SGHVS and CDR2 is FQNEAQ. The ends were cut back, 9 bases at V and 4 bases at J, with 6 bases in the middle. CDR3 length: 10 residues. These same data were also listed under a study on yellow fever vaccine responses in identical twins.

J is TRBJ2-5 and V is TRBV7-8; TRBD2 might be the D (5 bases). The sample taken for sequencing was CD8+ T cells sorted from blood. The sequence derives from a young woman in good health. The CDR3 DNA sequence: TGTGCCAGTGCGGGAGAGACCCAGTACTTC. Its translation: CASAGETQYF.